The T cell receptor beta chain described here comes from a study of T cells in Graves' hyperthyroidism and ophthalmopathy. Findings and caveats of the study: Most clonotypes expanded in thyroid above 0.001 were likewise present in blood. Model predictions of ophthalmopathy came a median around 6.5 months before onset.

No ophthalmopathy progression within 18 months constituted stable Graves' hyperthyroidism. Diagnoses rested on clinical symptoms, serum thyroxine and TRAb, thyroid ultrasound and orbital computed tomography. This clonotype was counted only a few times. Its antigen remains unknown. With 0 bases removed from V and 2 bases from J, the gap between germline ends came to 7 bases. The CDR3 has 14 residues. Germline CDR1 MGHRA, CDR2 YSYEKL. TCR beta CDR3 regions were amplified from RNA transcripts. Using the HTBI primer set, a first-round RT-PCR was run on the TCR CDR3. One entry per CDR3 protein results from TCRdb running MiXCR on the multiplex PCR reads. Of approximately 220,000 distinct CDR3 sequences listed, roughly 18% are singletons.

The V gene is TRBV4-1, the J gene TRBJ1-2; no reliable D call. Sample: blood. The receptor was derived from a man in his forties or fifties with Graves' hyperthyroidism. CDR3 nucleotides: TGCGCCAGCAGCCAAGATATACAGAACTATGGCTACACCTTC. Its protein product is CASSQDIQNYGYTF.